This record covers a single TCR beta chain. No antigen is known for it. This sample was included in a study of shared clonotypes between healthy human individuals. The wider study: Donor ages ranged 18 to 49 years: a couple of women, a few men. Study results and caveats: In several donors, about 5% of naive CD4 clonotypes appeared in common. Non-shared clonotypes displayed generation probabilities falling below those of clonotypes present in all four donors. Having only a few donors restricted how much genetic and exposure-history diversity was captured.

The V end was cut by 0 bases, the J end by 4 bases, with 12 bases between. CDR3 length: 15 amino acids. The germline V gene encodes CDR1 MNHNY and CDR2 SVGAGI (reference sequence). TCRdb's table, derived via immunoSEQ multiplex PCR, lists solely in-frame clones and lacks some. The table includes over a million clones, about 80% detected once. This chain connects TRBV6-6 to TRBJ1-2; tentative D call: TRBD1 (5 bases). The sequenced sample consisted of memory CD4+ T cells from PBMCs. Described subset: CD45RA-negative fraction. The source is a man younger than 35 in good health. Some clones in this sample may be carry-over from other donors' samples. As DNA, the CDR3 is TGTGCCAGCAGTTACTCCGGGGCAACATTCTATGGCTACACCTTC. Translated: CASSYSGATFYGYTF.